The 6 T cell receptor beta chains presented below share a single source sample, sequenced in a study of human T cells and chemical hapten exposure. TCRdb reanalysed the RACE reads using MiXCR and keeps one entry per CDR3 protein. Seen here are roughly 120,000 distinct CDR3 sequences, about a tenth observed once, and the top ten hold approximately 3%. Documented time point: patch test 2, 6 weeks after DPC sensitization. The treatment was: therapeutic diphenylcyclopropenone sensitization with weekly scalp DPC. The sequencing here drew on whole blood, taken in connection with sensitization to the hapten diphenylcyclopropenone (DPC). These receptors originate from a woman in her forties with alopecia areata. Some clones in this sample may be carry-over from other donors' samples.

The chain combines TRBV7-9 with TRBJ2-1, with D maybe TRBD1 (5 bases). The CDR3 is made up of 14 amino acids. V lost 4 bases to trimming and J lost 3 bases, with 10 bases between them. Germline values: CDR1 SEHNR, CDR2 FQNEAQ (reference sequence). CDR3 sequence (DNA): TGTGCCAGCAGCTCCCAGGGTTTCTACAATGAGCAGTTCTTC. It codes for CASSSQGFYNEQFF.

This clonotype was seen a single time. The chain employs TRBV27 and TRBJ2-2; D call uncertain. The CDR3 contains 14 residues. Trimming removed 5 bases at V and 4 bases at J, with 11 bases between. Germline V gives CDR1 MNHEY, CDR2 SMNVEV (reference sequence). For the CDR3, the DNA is TGTGCCAGCAGTCCAAGGACGGTCACCGGGGAGCTGTTTTTT. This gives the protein CASSPRTVTGELFF.

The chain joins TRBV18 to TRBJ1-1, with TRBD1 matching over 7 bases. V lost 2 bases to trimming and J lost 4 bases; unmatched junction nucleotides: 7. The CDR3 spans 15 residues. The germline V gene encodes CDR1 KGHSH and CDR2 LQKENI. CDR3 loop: CASSPTRGQGTEAFF. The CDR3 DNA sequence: TGTGCCAGCTCACCAACTAGGGGGCAGGGCACTGAAGCTTTCTTT.

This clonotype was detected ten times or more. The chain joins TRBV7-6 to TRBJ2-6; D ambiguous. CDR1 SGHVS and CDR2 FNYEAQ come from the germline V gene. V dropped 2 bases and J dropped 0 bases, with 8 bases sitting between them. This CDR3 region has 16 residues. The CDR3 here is CASSLQGRSGANVLTF. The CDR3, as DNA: TGTGCCAGCAGCTTACAAGGTCGCTCTGGGGCCAACGTCCTGACTTTC.

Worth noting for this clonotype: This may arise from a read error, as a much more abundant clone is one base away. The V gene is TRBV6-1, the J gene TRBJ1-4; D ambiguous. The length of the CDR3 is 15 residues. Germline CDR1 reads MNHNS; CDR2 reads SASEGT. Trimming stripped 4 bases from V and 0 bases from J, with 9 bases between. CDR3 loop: CASSVRPATNEKLFF. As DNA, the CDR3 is TGTGCCAGCAGTGTCAGACCGGCAACTAATGAAAAACTGTTTTTT.

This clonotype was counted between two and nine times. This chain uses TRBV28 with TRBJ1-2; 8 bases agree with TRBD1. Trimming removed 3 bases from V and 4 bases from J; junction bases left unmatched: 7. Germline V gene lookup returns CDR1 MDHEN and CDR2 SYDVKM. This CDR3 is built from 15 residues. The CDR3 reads CASSFTGGAGYGYTF. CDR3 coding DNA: TGTGCCAGCAGTTTCACAGGGGGAGCAGGCTATGGCTACACCTTC.